This TCR beta chain was identified during a study of response to subunit inactivated influenza vaccine. Findings and limits, study-wide: Each seasonal influenza vaccination, the authors suggested, recruits few new T cells.

TCRdb passed the RT-PCR reads through MiXCR, listing each CDR3 protein once. The sample shows roughly 540,000 distinct CDR3 sequences, around a quarter of them seen only once. The CDR3 contains 14 residues. CDR1 is SEHNR, CDR2 FQNEAQ, per germline (reference sequence). V trimming: 5 bases; J trimming: 2 bases; junction bases outside the gene matches: 5. To note about this clonotype: What it binds is unknown.

The same data also went into a second study, on T cells expressing NK-cell markers. From that report: Generation of TCR beta cDNA was performed by 5'RACE template switching incorporating UMIs. In sorted CD3+CD56+NKG2C+, CD3+CD56+NKG2C- and CD3+CD56-NKG2C+ T cells, TCR beta repertoires were obtained. One of eight sequenced donors was HCMV-seronegative; the other seven were seropositive. Of CD8+ T cells, about 1.0-7.5% belonged to dominant NKG2C+ clonotypes in six donors.

This sequence joins TRBV7-9 and TRBJ2-7, with TRBD1 matching 8 bases. The source was CD4+ T cells sorted from PBMCs, collected 11 to 12 days after vaccination. The TCR originated in a man aged 45-65 years who received an inactivated influenza vaccine. The CDR3 sequence: CASSQDRAPYEQYF. For the CDR3, the DNA is TGTGCCAGCAGCCAGGACAGGGCACCCTACGAGCAGTACTTC.